This T cell receptor (beta chain) stems from a study of spatial heterogeneity in lung cancer. Time point indicated: sample taken at primary tumor resection. This clonotype is medium-sized by share. The antigen is unknown. The size of this beta chain means little, since it is a stray read in a library made for alpha chains. TCRdb reanalysed the 5' RACE reads using MiXCR and keeps one entry per CDR3 protein. The sample lists 6,000 to 7,500 distinct CDR3 sequences; roughly an eighth were seen once. Study results and caveats: For expanded intratumoral alpha and beta TCRs, counts tracked tumor mutation counts.

With 6 bases removed from V and 1 base from J, the gap between germline ends came to 9 bases. The CDR3 consists of 13 residues. CDR1 and CDR2 from the germline V gene are SNHLY and FYNNEI. The sequence came from a male donor with early-stage non-small cell lung cancer. This rearrangement joins TRBV2 to TRBJ1-1; no definite D call. The material was lung tumor tissue, obtained at surgery. The DNA for the CDR3 is TGTGCCAGCAGGCAACAGCCGAACACTGAAGCTTTCTTT. Protein: CASRQQPNTEAFF.